The rows below give T cell receptor beta chains drawn from one sample of a study of cytomegalovirus exposure and HLA in healthy donors. Assay: immunoSEQ multiplex PCR; the TCRdb copy retains only in-frame clones and omits some. The table records approximately 150,000 clones, around three quarters of them present only once. Sequencing was performed on PBMCs. These receptors were obtained from a woman in her 30s in good health and CMV-seronegative. Each CDR3 is given with its conserved first and last residue. A D gene is named only where the DNA matches it firmly. Clone size is not always given. Where it is, it says once, few, many or a class for expanded clones.

CDR3nt | CDR3aa | j_gene | abundance | d_gene | v_gene
TGTGCCAGCAGCCCCCCCCGGTATGGCTACACCTTC | CASSPPRYGYTF | TRBJ1-2 | - | - | TRBV7-2
TGTGCCAGCAGCCCCGGACAGGTATGGCCAGAGACCCAGTACTTC | CASSPGQVWPETQYF | TRBJ2-5 | - | TRBD1 | TRBV9
TGTGCCATCGGACAGGGGGCTCCCAATGAGCAGTTCTTC | CAIGQGAPNEQFF | TRBJ2-1 | - | TRBD1 | TRBV10-3
TGTGCCAGCAGCCGACAGGGGGTGGGAGAGACCCAGTACTTC | CASSRQGVGETQYF | TRBJ2-5 | once | TRBD1 | TRBV14
TGTGCCAGCAGCTCCCGGGACAGGGCAAGCCTCTACACCTTC | CASSSRDRASLYTF | TRBJ1-2 | - | TRBD1 | TRBV7-9
TGTGCCAGTAGTATGGGAGGTGGGGGAACCCAAGAGACCCAGTACTTC | CASSMGGGGTQETQYF | TRBJ2-5 | - | - | TRBV19
TGTGCCAGCAGCCAACACGGACTAGTCACAGATACGCAGTATTTT | CASSQHGLVTDTQYF | TRBJ2-3 | - | TRBD2 | TRBV7-3
TGTGCCAGCAGTTTACCTATCGCCAGGGCCCTCCGGCCCCAGCATTTT | CASSLPIARALRPQHF | TRBJ1-5 | few | - | TRBV27
TGTGCCAGCAGCTCCTTGGACAGTGAAGCTTTCTTT | CASSSLDSEAFF | TRBJ1-1 | - | - | TRBV7-3
TGTGCCAGCAGCTTAGCTAGCGGGGGAAAAGAGACCCAGTACTTC | CASSLASGGKETQYF | TRBJ2-5 | once | TRBD2 | TRBV7-8
TGCGCCAGCAGCACGGGACTAGCGGGAGGGGAGACCCAGTACTTC | CASSTGLAGGETQYF | TRBJ2-5 | once | TRBD2 | TRBV5-1
TGCAGCGTTGAAGTTGGCAGGGTGGGCTATGGCTACACCTTC | CSVEVGRVGYGYTF | TRBJ1-2 | - | - | TRBV29-1
TGTGCCAGCAGCTTGGGCCAGAACTATGGCTACACCTTC | CASSLGQNYGYTF | TRBJ1-2 | - | - | TRBV5-6
TGTGCCAGCAGCTTCCCGACAGGGGTTGGCACTGAAGCTTTCTTT | CASSFPTGVGTEAFF | TRBJ1-1 | few | TRBD1 | TRBV5-8
TGTGCCAGTAGTATGGCCGTGAACACTGAAGCTTTCTTT | CASSMAVNTEAFF | TRBJ1-1 | - | - | TRBV19
TGTGCCATCAGTGTGGGCAGGGGGGACACCGGGGAGCTGTTTTTT | CAISVGRGDTGELFF | TRBJ2-2 | - | - | TRBV10-3
TGTGCCACCAGCGGAGGGACTAGCGTCATGGATACGCAGTATTTT | CATSGGTSVMDTQYF | TRBJ2-3 | - | TRBD2 | TRBV15
TGTGCCAGCATACATAAGCGGGGGGGCGTAAAGACCCAGTACTTC | CASIHKRGGVKTQYF | TRBJ2-5 | - | TRBD2 | TRBV5-6
TGCGCCAGCAGCCTGTTTCCCGGGACAGCCTACGAGCAGTACTTC | CASSLFPGTAYEQYF | TRBJ2-7 | few | TRBD1 | TRBV4-1
TGTGCCAGCAGCGTAGACGGACAGGGCTCCAATGAGCAGTTCTTC | CASSVDGQGSNEQFF | TRBJ2-1 | few | TRBD1 | TRBV9
TGTGCCAGCAGCGACCCGACTAGCGGGGGGGCAGATACGCAGTATTTT | CASSDPTSGGADTQYF | TRBJ2-3 | - | TRBD2 | TRBV9
TGTGCCAGCAGCTTGGGGGCTAGCGGGAGTACCTCCTACGAGCAGTACTTC | CASSLGASGSTSYEQYF | TRBJ2-7 | few | TRBD2 | TRBV5-8
TGTGCCAGTAGTCCTGCAGGACAGGGAGGTTACGAGCAGTACTTC | CASSPAGQGGYEQYF | TRBJ2-7 | once | TRBD1 | TRBV19
TGTGCCAGCAGTTTATCGTCACAGGGTGCGGAGCTGTTTTTT | CASSLSSQGAELFF | TRBJ2-2 | - | - | TRBV27
TGCGCCAGCAGCTTGGCGCGGGGGGGCCGCCAACAAGAGACCCAGTACTTC | CASSLARGGRQQETQYF | TRBJ2-5 | - | TRBD2 | TRBV5-1